The entry below gives a single TCR beta chain sequence along with its context. Its antigen is as yet unknown. Sequenced by immunoSEQ multiplex PCR; TCRdb stores in-frame clones only, minus some. The data hold roughly 90,000 clones, with about 94% observed a single time. The V gene's germline CDR1 is ENHRY and CDR2 SYGVKD. The CDR3 runs to 16 residues. Trimming stripped 2 bases from V and 3 bases from J, with 14 bases between. This sample is part of a study of cytomegalovirus exposure and HLA in healthy donors. Broader study findings: According to a subsequent analysis, TCR clusters identified in the first cohort showed a tendency to co-occur across the approximately 110 validation repertoires. TCR sequences were mostly rare, though some public TCRs occurred in many donors.

Separate from the approximately 670-subject first cohort, the approximately 120-subject validation cohort was the one that the donors belonged to. The chain couples TRBV10-3 to TRBJ1-5, with D perhaps matching TRBD1 (6 bases). Sequencing was performed on PBMCs. The sequence was obtained from a woman in her 30s in good health and CMV-seropositive. DNA for the CDR3: TGTGCCATCAGTGAGGGGCAGGGGAGATTCAATCAGCCCCAGCATTTT. The encoded protein is CAISEGQGRFNQPQHF.